The T cell receptor beta chain under discussion was sequenced for a study of blood T cell repertoires in COVID-19. About the study: Some COVID-19 samples were acute and others convalescent; all came from the United States, Italy and Spain. T cells, B-cell-depleted T cells, or PBMCs provided the cDNA or gDNA that served as material.

Original handling: Nucleated cell counts were estimated from reference gene primer amplification. Repertoires were generated with immunoSEQ multiplex PCR, while TCRdb's copy carries only in-frame clones and drops some. For V, J and clone size, that table is used; D and trimming come from the DNA. The sample contains more than 250,000 clones, 70% to 90% of which appear only once. This clone was observed once. Germline CDR1 SNHLY, CDR2 FYNNEI. The CDR3 is 14 amino acids. The J segment lost 2 bases and the V segment lost 8 bases, leaving 6 bases of the junction unmatched. This TCR came from a man between 18 and 29 years old with active or convalescent COVID-19. The V call is TRBV2, the J call TRBJ2-7; 10 positions agree with TRBD1. Input material: peripheral blood. This CDR3 is CASASGTGAYEQYF. The CDR3 bases are TGTGCCAGCGCATCCGGGACAGGGGCCTACGAGCAGTACTTC.